This TCR beta chain was retrieved from a study of CD8 T cells in Susac syndrome (dated by TCRdb to 2018 to 2020). In terms of the full investigation: Whether CD8+ T cell activation and differentiation in Susac syndrome was antigen driven was tested using repertoire sequencing. Paper-wide results and their limitations: The TCR sequencing and HLA analysis was acknowledged to have included a relatively small number of individuals.

RNA was extracted using the RNeasy kit, and roughly 0.45 to 1 microgram was reverse transcribed with random hexamers. The immunoSEQ multiplex PCR assay, which covers 54 Vbeta and 13 Jbeta segments, was used to amplify TCR beta CDR3 regions. PCR amplification bias was corrected by using a synthetic template baseline for primer optimization and computational correction. Under the source paper's analysis protocol: Reads were assigned to V, D and J genes according to IMGT and analyzed in immunoSEQ Analyzer, with only productive sequences retained. Clonality was calculated as one minus the Shannon entropy normalized by log2 of the number of productive unique sequences. For each patient and control, public and private clones were evaluated among the 100 most prevalent clones. Susac-specific clones were defined as absent from healthy and MS cohorts, over a thousand published viral clones and other ImmuneACCESS disease sequences. TCRdb ran its own pipeline on the public reads, namely fastp trimming at Q25 and MiXCR clone calling, and kept in-frame beta chains. When rows share a CDR3 protein, they turn into one entry using the most common DNA and genes. TCRdb, not the original authors, processed these V and J calls. Here the sample has approximately 160,000 distinct CDR3 sequences; 93% occur a single time. The top ten clones comprise roughly 0.13% of the sample.

There are 11 amino acids in the CDR3, from cysteine to phenylalanine inclusive. Only the CDR3 part of the read is kept: 33 bases, read in frame from the first base. Relative to germline, V is 11 bases shorter and J is 2 bases shorter, with 9 bases between their ends. Taken from the germline V gene, the CDR1 and CDR2 loops are SNHLY and FYNNEI. Peripheral blood CD8+ and CD4+ T cells from healthy donors, Susac syndrome patients and multiple sclerosis patients were profiled using high-throughput TCR beta sequencing. Healthy donors were included as age- and sex-matched controls. Bulk CD8+ and CD4+ T cells were purified by magnetic negative isolation, while CD8+ TEMRA cells were enriched using FACS. Blood was drawn into EDTA tubes, processed within 24 hours, and PBMCs were isolated by density gradient centrifugation. PBMCs intended for TCR sequencing were cryopreserved in liquid nitrogen and were subsequently thawed in a 37 degrees C water bath. A purity of at least 90% was achieved for sorted or isolated CD4+, CD8+ and CD8+ TEMRA cells.

In this sample, this clonotype turned up a few times. Its antigen is still unknown. The sample holds no much larger clone one base away, and base qualities are not on file. The specimen sequenced was CD4+ T cells from PBMCs. The rearrangement joined TRBV2 to TRBJ2-5, with no confident D gene call. The receptor comes from a human donor in good health. The DNA sequence is given as TGTGCCTCCCGGGTTCAAGAGACCCAGTACTTC. It translates to CASRVQETQYF.